The present entry profiles one T cell receptor beta chain with its context. The V and J ends lost 2 bases and 4 bases respectively, with 9 bases between them. This CDR3 comprises 14 residues. The germline V gene has CDR1 MNHNY and CDR2 SVGAGI (reference sequence). This sample stems from a study of blood T cell repertoires in COVID-19. About the research overall: Sites in the United States, Italy and Spain provided acute and convalescent COVID-19 samples. Sample material is recorded as cDNA or gDNA derived from T cells, B-cell-depleted T cells, or PBMCs.

As handled by the study authors: From reference gene primer amplification, estimates of nucleated cell counts were derived. Using immunoSEQ multiplex PCR, the repertoire was profiled, and TCRdb retains in-frame clones only, with some absent. The DNA was the basis for D and trimming; V, J and clone size are from that table. The sample lists fewer than 150,000 clones; around 86% were seen once. The TCR sequence derives from a woman between 70 and 85 years old with acute or convalescent COVID-19. The chain joins TRBV6-6 to TRBJ1-3; the D is unclear. Specimen: peripheral blood. CDR3 sequence (DNA): TGTGCCAGCAGTTACAATTTAGCGGGAAACACCATATATTTT. It encodes CASSYNLAGNTIYF.